This T cell receptor beta chain was recovered during a study of neoadjuvant anti-PD-1 for oral cavity cancer. As for the study in general: Patients without progression got a fourth dose around day 43.

Six replicates per PBMC sample, mostly from 480 ng of genomic DNA. Sequencing used immunoSEQ multiplex PCR; TCRdb keeps in-frame clones, though not all of them. The repertoire holds about 9,600 clones, less than 70% seen once, with approximately 3.5% in the top ten. The CDR3 is made up of 11 amino acids. Germline assignment: CDR1 SGHDT and CDR2 YYEEEE. The V end was cut by 4 bases, the J end by 5 bases, with 7 bases between. For this clone: Its antigen is as yet unknown.

The time point here: after neoadjuvant nivolumab, at surgical resection. The study's findings and limits: After neoadjuvant nivolumab, PBMC T cell clonality was significantly higher in non-responders than responders.

Specimen: PBMCs, collected after nivolumab (anti-PD-1) treatment. V and J are TRBV5-6 and TRBJ2-7; perhaps TRBD2 as D (5 bases). The receptor comes from a person aged 40-85 years with oral cavity squamous cell carcinoma. Here the CDR3 DNA reads TGTGCCAGCAGCCTGGAGGACGAGCAGTACTTC. It is translated as CASSLEDEQYF.